The 8 T cell receptor beta chains in this list originate from one sample, sequenced in a study of shared clonotypes between healthy human individuals. CD45RO-negative cells were positively selected for CCR7, leaving out terminally differentiated effector memory CD45RA+ cells. Using immunoSEQ multiplex PCR, the repertoire was profiled, and TCRdb retains in-frame clones only, with some absent. Here the sample spans about 2.2 million clones, 93% being singletons. What was sequenced was naive CD8+ T cells from PBMCs. The receptor set was obtained from a man aged 18 to 29 in good health. Some clones in this sample may be carry-over from other donors' samples.

The chain employs TRBV7-9 and TRBJ1-1; the D gene is possibly TRBD1 (6 bases). CDR1 and CDR2 (germline): SEHNR, FQNEAQ (reference sequence). The CDR3 is 15 amino acids. Trimming took 5 bases from V and 3 from J, leaving 16 bases between them. For the CDR3, the DNA is TGTGCCAGCAGCCCAAACAGGGCTGGGGACACTGAAGCTTTCTTT. Protein sequence: CASSPNRAGDTEAFF.

The chain links TRBV28 to TRBJ2-5, with D hard to call. This CDR3 spans 14 amino acids. Germline CDR1 is MDHEN and CDR2 is SYDVKM. Trimming removed 3 bases at V and 2 bases at J, with 10 bases between. CDR3 nucleotide sequence: TGTGCCAGCAGTTTCCCTGCACCTCAAGAGACCCAGTACTTC. Protein sequence: CASSFPAPQETQYF.

The genes are TRBV6-5 and TRBJ2-5; TRBD2 matches at 7 bases. Germline assignment: CDR1 MNHEY and CDR2 SVGAGI. The CDR3 runs 16 residues. V lost 0 bases and J lost 4; bases outside the gene matches: 8. The CDR3 region is CASSYSTAGEGETQYF. Here the CDR3 DNA reads TGTGCCAGCAGTTACTCGACGGCGGGGGAAGGAGAGACCCAGTACTTC.

The gene calls are TRBV10-3 and TRBJ2-7; 10 bases match TRBD2. The germline V gene encodes CDR1 ENHRY and CDR2 SYGVKD. The CDR3 contains 15 residues. V lost 4 bases, J lost 1 base, and 4 bases stayed unmatched. This chain's CDR3 is CAISAEREGSYEQYF. CDR3 nucleotides: TGTGCCATCAGTGCAGAGCGGGAGGGTTCCTACGAGCAGTACTTC.

The CDR3 reads CASSPGRGQYTGELFF. CDR3 nucleotides: TGTGCCAGCAGCCCAGGGAGGGGGCAATACACCGGGGAGCTGTTTTTT. The rearrangement uses TRBV13 and TRBJ2-2, with D perhaps assigned TRBD1 or TRBD2 (7 bases each). Germline loops: CDR1 PRHDT, CDR2 FYEKMQ (reference sequence). With 5 bases removed from V and 3 bases from J, the gap between germline ends came to 16 bases. This CDR3 region has 16 residues.

The V call is TRBV30, the J call TRBJ2-7; 11 nucleotides line up with TRBD1. Germline V gene sequence: CDR1 GTSNPN, CDR2 SVGIG (reference sequence). There are 14 residues in the CDR3. Unmatched junction bases numbered 5, after V lost 1 base and J lost 6 bases. CDR3 in amino acids: CAWSGTGGWGEQYF. For the CDR3, the DNA is TGTGCCTGGAGTGGGACAGGGGGCTGGGGCGAGCAGTACTTC.

V and J are TRBV25-1 and TRBJ2-1; a possible D gene is TRBD2 (5 bases). The V gene's germline CDR1 is MGHDK and CDR2 SYGVNS. Trimming pared 8 bases from V and 3 bases from J, leaving 14 bases between. This CDR3 comprises 14 residues. The CDR3 protein is CASLGKTNYNEQFF. CDR3 coding DNA: TGTGCCAGCCTTGGGAAGACTAACTACAATGAGCAGTTCTTC. Filled out from reference TRBV25-1 and TRBJ2-1, the complete variable domain reads EADIYQTPRYLVIGTGKKITLECSQTMGHDKMYWYQQDPGMELHLIHYSYGVNSTEKGDLSSESTVSRIRTEHFPLTLESARPSHTSQYLCASLGKTNYNEQFFGPGTRLTVL.

The chain has TRBV19 and TRBJ1-5; D not certain. Germline V gene data show CDR1 as LNHDA and CDR2 as SQIVND (reference sequence). V was cut by 3 bases and J by 4 bases, with 13 bases left in between. This CDR3 has 15 amino acids. DNA of the CDR3: TGTGCCAGTAGTATCTCCCCACGGACGAATCAGCCCCAGCATTTT. Encoded protein: CASSISPRTNQPQHF. Full variable domain (outside the CDR3, taken from reference TRBV19 and TRBJ1-5): DGGITQSPKYLFRKEGQNVTLSCEQNLNHDAMYWYRQDPGQGLRLIYYSQIVNDFQKGDIAEGYSVSREKKESFPLTVTSAQKNPTAFYLCASSISPRTNQPQHFGDGTRLSIL.